A selection of T cell receptor beta chains follows, all from one sample in a study of shared clonotypes between healthy human individuals. Generated by immunoSEQ multiplex PCR, the TCRdb table keeps only in-frame clones and is missing some. The sample records 100,000 to 120,000 clones, around 65% being singletons. Sequences were obtained from memory CD8+ T cells sorted from blood. All receptors come from a woman in her 30s in good health. Each CDR3 is given with its conserved first and last residue. A D gene is named only where the DNA matches it firmly. Clone size, where shown, is once, few, many, or a class for clones that have expanded.

V gene	clone size	J gene	D gene	CDR3 protein	CDR3 DNA
TRBV11-2	-	TRBJ1-2	-	CASSSREYSYGYTF	TGTGCCAGCAGCTCCAGAGAGTACTCCTATGGCTACACCTTC
TRBV5-1	-	TRBJ2-3	TRBD2	CASEDSTSGTDTQYF	TGCGCCAGTGAAGATTCGACTAGCGGCACAGATACGCAGTATTTT
TRBV5-1	-	TRBJ1-1	TRBD1	CASSLGTLKDRVLNTEAFF	TGCGCCAGCAGCTTGGGGACTCTGAAGGACAGGGTCTTGAACACTGAAGCTTTCTTT
TRBV30	-	TRBJ1-1	-	CAWSVQGGQAFF	TGTGCCTGGAGTGTACAGGGAGGGCAAGCTTTCTTT
TRBV30	-	TRBJ2-7	TRBD2	CAWSGTSGRPYEQYF	TGTGCCTGGAGTGGGACTAGCGGGAGACCCTACGAGCAGTACTTC
TRBV6-5	-	TRBJ1-2	TRBD1	CASSRQGGFQGYTF	TGTGCCAGCAGTCGGCAGGGGGGATTTCAGGGCTACACCTTC
TRBV6-6	-	TRBJ2-1	TRBD2	CASSYSRLAGNEQFF	TGTGCCAGCAGTTACTCGAGACTAGCTGGCAATGAGCAGTTCTTC
TRBV28	-	TRBJ2-7	-	CASSPVLVEGHEQYF	TGTGCCAGCAGCCCTGTACTGGTTGAGGGCCACGAGCAGTACTTC
TRBV7-2	-	TRBJ2-6	-	CASSFGGSGANVLTF	TGTGCCAGCAGCTTTGGGGGGTCTGGGGCCAACGTCCTGACTTTC
TRBV6-6	few	TRBJ2-1	-	CASSYGGLSEQFF	TGTGCCAGCAGTTACGGAGGACTTAGTGAGCAGTTCTTC
TRBV28	-	TRBJ1-5	-	CASSLPAWPQHF	TGTGCCAGCAGTTTGCCCGCGTGGCCCCAGCATTTT
TRBV7-9	-	TRBJ2-7	-	CASSFPRTYEQYF	TGTGCCAGCAGCTTCCCCCGTACCTACGAGCAGTACTTC
TRBV11-2	-	TRBJ2-3	TRBD2	CASSPRTSGREGTDTQYF	TGTGCCAGCAGCCCTCGGACTAGCGGGAGGGAGGGGACAGATACGCAGTATTTT
TRBV6-6	-	TRBJ2-1	-	CASSYARGSYNEQFF	TGTGCCAGCAGTTACGCTCGCGGGTCCTACAATGAGCAGTTCTTC
TRBV6-1	-	TRBJ2-2	TRBD1	CASPTGGMISGELFF	TGTGCCAGCCCGACAGGGGGCATGATCAGCGGGGAGCTGTTTTTT
TRBV7-9	-	TRBJ2-2	TRBD1	CASSLRGPDTGELFF	TGTGCCAGCAGCTTGAGGGGGCCGGACACCGGGGAGCTGTTTTTT
TRBV19	-	TRBJ2-7	TRBD1	CASSAGQGGHYEQYF	TGTGCCAGTAGCGCCGGACAGGGGGGACACTACGAGCAGTACTTC
TRBV29-1	-	TRBJ2-7	TRBD1	CSVARGQTIYEQYF	TGCAGCGTTGCCCGGGGACAGACAATATACGAGCAGTACTTC
TRBV28	-	TRBJ2-7	-	CASSSPPFTKATRIHYEQYF	TGTGCCAGCAGTTCTCCTCCCTTTACGAAGGCAACTCGGATCCACTACGAGCAGTACTTC
TRBV25-1	few	TRBJ1-1	-	CASSDIGGNTEAFF	TGTGCCAGCAGTGATATCGGGGGGAATACTGAAGCTTTCTTT
TRBV19	-	TRBJ2-7	TRBD1	CASREGDRAYEQYF	TGTGCCAGTAGGGAAGGGGACAGGGCTTACGAGCAGTACTTC
TRBV7-9	-	TRBJ2-7	TRBD1	CASSLEGTGRAYEQYF	TGTGCCAGCAGCTTAGAGGGGACAGGGAGAGCCTACGAGCAGTACTTC
TRBV29-1	-	TRBJ2-7	TRBD1	CSVSQGEGGEQYF	TGCAGCGTCTCACAGGGGGAAGGGGGCGAGCAGTACTTC
TRBV9	-	TRBJ2-7	-	CASSVKLQDYEQYF	TGTGCCAGCAGCGTAAAGTTACAAGACTACGAGCAGTACTTC